This is a list of T cell receptor beta chains from one sample in a study of blood T cell repertoires in COVID-19. Assay: immunoSEQ multiplex PCR; the TCRdb copy retains only in-frame clones and omits some. The table lists a few hundred thousand clones, more than 65% of them singletons. The sample consisted of peripheral blood. The source of these receptors is a person between 65 and 80 years old with COVID-19, enrolled during active disease. CDR3s include the opening cysteine and the closing phenylalanine or tryptophan. D genes are given only for firm matches. Size tells how often a clone was seen (once, few, many) or the class of an expanded clone, and some rows leave it out.

clone_size	j_call	d_call	v_call	cdr3_aa	cdr3_nt
-	TRBJ2-7	-	TRBV4-3	CASSQETGYEQYF	TGCGCCAGCAGCCAAGAAACAGGGTATGAGCAGTACTTC
-	TRBJ2-5	-	TRBV29-1	CSVALRTDQETQYF	TGCAGCGTTGCCCTAAGGACAGATCAAGAGACCCAGTACTTC
-	TRBJ2-7	-	TRBV4-1	CASSQEGEGRDYEQYF	TGCGCCAGCAGCCAAGAGGGTGAGGGCCGGGACTACGAGCAGTACTTC
-	TRBJ2-1	TRBD2	TRBV10-3	CAISADGIAGGMVEQFF	TGTGCCATCAGCGCGGACGGAATAGCGGGAGGGATGGTTGAGCAGTTCTTC
-	TRBJ2-5	-	TRBV7-3	CASSRGVGLQTQYF	TGTGCCAGCAGCCGCGGGGTAGGGTTACAGACCCAGTACTTC
-	TRBJ2-3	-	TRBV9	CASSTRLTGLPQYF	TGTGCCAGCAGCACCCGCCTTACCGGACTCCCGCAGTATTTT
-	TRBJ1-6	-	TRBV30	CASSRTASSYNSPLHF	TGTGCCTCGTCACGGACAGCTAGCTCCTATAATTCACCCCTCCACTTT
-	TRBJ1-2	TRBD1	TRBV5-4	CASSQARSIDRGYGYTF	TGTGCCAGCAGCCAAGCGCGATCAATTGACAGGGGCTATGGCTACACCTTC
-	TRBJ2-7	TRBD1	TRBV5-1	CASSPDRISYEQYF	TGCGCCAGCAGCCCGGACAGGATCTCCTACGAGCAGTACTTC
-	TRBJ1-4	-	TRBV7-9	CASSLSEGLIEKLFF	TGTGCCAGCAGCTTATCGGAGGGGCTAATTGAAAAACTGTTTTTT
once	TRBJ2-7	TRBD2	TRBV6-2/TRBV6-3	CASSPYGTTYEQYF	TGTGCCAGCAGTCCATACGGGACTACCTACGAGCAGTACTTC
-	TRBJ1-2	TRBD1	TRBV20-1	CSASPGQGLYGYTF	TGCAGTGCTAGTCCGGGACAGGGGTTGTATGGCTACACCTTC
-	TRBJ1-5	-	TRBV12-3/TRBV12-4	CASSLGYSQPQHF	TGTGCCAGCAGTTTGGGTTACAGTCAGCCCCAGCATTTT
-	TRBJ1-1	-	TRBV28	CASREEPTKAFF	TGTGCCAGCAGAGAGGAACCTACCAAGGCTTTCTTT
-	TRBJ1-6	-	TRBV28	CASSSGGGSPPHF	TGTGCCAGCAGTTCTGGAGGTGGGTCACCCCCCCACTTT
-	TRBJ2-2	TRBD1	TRBV19	CASSTRDRGFSGELFF	TGTGCCAGTAGTACCCGGGACAGGGGGTTCTCCGGGGAGCTGTTTTTT
-	TRBJ1-3	-	TRBV19	CASSITVDTIYF	TGTGCCAGTAGTATAACGGTCGACACCATATATTTT
-	TRBJ1-4	TRBD1	TRBV11-2	CASSTRRQGATKELFF	TGTGCCAGCAGCACCCGACGACAGGGGGCGACCAAAGAACTGTTTTTT
-	TRBJ1-2	-	TRBV19	CASSIGRGGYTF	TGTGCCAGTAGTATCGGGAGGGGTGGCTACACCTTC
few	TRBJ1-5	TRBD1	TRBV29-1	CSVRTGDGPQHF	TGCAGCGTCCGGACAGGGGACGGGCCCCAGCATTTT
once	TRBJ2-3	-	TRBV7-3	CASSLGAFSTDTQYF	TGTGCCAGCAGCTTAGGGGCATTTAGCACAGATACGCAGTATTTT
-	TRBJ1-1	TRBD1	TRBV2	CASSVKGTGYYAFF	TGTGCCAGCAGTGTCAAGGGGACAGGGTATTATGCTTTCTTT
-	TRBJ2-5	TRBD1	TRBV30	CAWSVPRGTVQETQYF	TGTGCCTGGAGTGTACCCCGTGGGACAGTTCAAGAGACCCAGTACTTC
-	TRBJ2-7	TRBD1	TRBV10-3	CAAGTGSTYEQYF	TGTGCCGCCGGGACAGGGTCTACCTACGAGCAGTACTTC
-	TRBJ1-4	-	TRBV28	CASNFRNNEKLFF	TGTGCCAGCAACTTTCGTAATAATGAAAAACTGTTTTTT
once	TRBJ1-6	-	TRBV3-1/TRBV3-2	CASSQPVPSPLHF	TGTGCCAGCAGCCAACCCGTCCCTTCACCCCTCCACTTT
-	TRBJ1-2	-	TRBV27	CASSPTPGGSYGYTF	TGTGCCAGCAGCCCGACCCCGGGGGGTAGCTATGGCTACACCTTC
-	TRBJ2-3	TRBD1	TRBV7-6	CASSFPDRGRDTQYF	TGTGCCAGCAGCTTTCCGGACAGGGGGCGAGATACGCAGTATTTT